This is a list of T cell receptor beta chains from one sample in a study of cytomegalovirus exposure and HLA in healthy donors. Data came from immunoSEQ multiplex PCR; TCRdb stores just in-frame clones and leaves some out. The sample records about 140,000 clones, just over 85% being singletons. Sequencing was done on a sample of PBMCs. All receptors derive from a woman in her late teens or twenties in good health and CMV-seropositive. The CDR3 runs from the conserved cysteine through the conserved F or W. The D gene is left open where the match is weak. Clone sizes are given selectively: once, few, many, or a class where the clone is expanded.

TRBJ2-1	NA	NA	TRBV30	TGTGCCTGGAGTTGGAAGGCAGCGCTGCAGTTCTTC	CAWSWKAALQFF
TRBJ1-3	NA	TRBD1	TRBV30	TGTGCCTGGAGGGAACAGGGGGCGCAGGGAAACACCATATATTTT	CAWREQGAQGNTIYF
TRBJ2-1	NA	TRBD2	TRBV28	TGTGCCAGCGGCACTAGCGGGAGGATTTCCTACAATGAGCAGTTCTTC	CASGTSGRISYNEQFF
TRBJ2-1	NA	NA	TRBV28	TGTGCCAGCAGCCCTCCGGACAACTACAATGAGCAGTTCTTC	CASSPPDNYNEQFF
TRBJ2-3	NA	NA	TRBV28	TGTGCCGTATCCAGACTAGTTCAGGATACGCAGTATTTT	CAVSRLVQDTQYF
TRBJ1-3	NA	NA	TRBV6-1	TGTGCCAGCAGCCTACAGCTCTCTGGAAACACCATATATTTT	CASSLQLSGNTIYF
TRBJ2-7	once	TRBD1	TRBV28	TGTGCCAGCAGTTTAGAAGGGGGACAGAGTCGCTACGAGCAGTACTTC	CASSLEGGQSRYEQYF
TRBJ1-2	NA	TRBD1	TRBV4-3	TGCGCCAGCAGCCAAGCTTCAGAGACAGGGATCTATGGCTACACCTTC	CASSQASETGIYGYTF
TRBJ2-7	NA	NA	TRBV5-4	TGTGCCAGCAGCTTGGAGCCATCCTCCGAGCAGTACTTC	CASSLEPSSEQYF
TRBJ2-1	NA	NA	TRBV14	TGTGCCAGCAGCCGTAGAGGCGGTATGAATGAGCAGTTCTTC	CASSRRGGMNEQFF
TRBJ2-1	NA	NA	TRBV29-1	TGCAGCGTTGAACGAGTAGTGAGGGAGCAGTTCTTC	CSVERVVREQFF
TRBJ1-5	NA	NA	TRBV19	TGTGCCAGCACTGACAGAGACCAGCCCCAGCATTTT	CASTDRDQPQHF
TRBJ1-2	NA	NA	TRBV4-3	TGCGCCAGCAGGTGGCAGGGTGACTATGGCTACACCTTC	CASRWQGDYGYTF
TRBJ2-1	once	NA	TRBV11-2	TGTGCCAGCAGCTCTCCCTTTGAGCAGTTCTTC	CASSSPFEQFF
TRBJ1-4	NA	NA	TRBV18	TGTGCCAGCTCACCACTAGACAGCCCTAATGAAAAACTGTTTTTT	CASSPLDSPNEKLFF
TRBJ1-5	NA	NA	TRBV5-1	TGCGCCAGCAGCTTGGAGGCAGGGAGGGGGCAGCCCCAGCATTTT	CASSLEAGRGQPQHF
TRBJ1-2	NA	NA	TRBV28	TGTGCCAGCAGTTTGTATTTAAAGGGGGGGAGAAACTATGGCTACACCTTC	CASSLYLKGGRNYGYTF
TRBJ2-1	NA	TRBD2	TRBV28	TGTGCCAGCAGACCGCTAGCGGTATACAATGAGCAGTTCTTC	CASRPLAVYNEQFF
TRBJ1-4	NA	NA	TRBV5-6	TGTGCCAGCAGCTTAGGTCCTATCCGAGGGGAAAAACTGTTTTTT	CASSLGPIRGEKLFF
TRBJ2-7	NA	NA	TRBV11-3	TGTGCCAGCAGCTTTCGGGGGATCAACGAGCAGTACTTC	CASSFRGINEQYF
TRBJ1-2	NA	TRBD1	TRBV6-5	TGTGCCAGCAGTTTTTCAGGGGGGACCTATGGCTACACCTTC	CASSFSGGTYGYTF
TRBJ2-2	NA	TRBD1	TRBV29-1	TGCAGCGTTGAAGACCGGGACAGAGCCTACACCGGGGAGCTGTTTTTT	CSVEDRDRAYTGELFF
TRBJ1-1	NA	TRBD1	TRBV5-1	TGCGCCAGCAGCTCGGGGACAGTCGGGACTGAAGCTTTCTTT	CASSSGTVGTEAFF
TRBJ1-2	NA	TRBD1	TRBV4-1	TGCGCCAGCAGCCCTACAGGGGGAGGGGGCTACACCTTC	CASSPTGGGGYTF
TRBJ2-1	NA	NA	TRBV5-6	TGTGCCAGCAGCTTGGCCTCCGGGACACCCTACAATGAGCAGTTCTTC	CASSLASGTPYNEQFF
TRBJ1-4	NA	TRBD1	TRBV30	TGTGCCTGGAGCCGGGACAGGGGGCCGGGAGTTAATGAAAAACTGTTTTTT	CAWSRDRGPGVNEKLFF
TRBJ1-2	NA	NA	TRBV25-1	TGTGCCAGCAGCGGGGGGTTGGGACAACACCCTCCGTACTATGGCTACACCTTC	CASSGGLGQHPPYYGYTF
TRBJ1-2	NA	TRBD1	TRBV4-2	TGTGCCAGCAGCCATGGACAGGGCATTAGCTATGGCTACACCTTC	CASSHGQGISYGYTF
TRBJ2-3	NA	TRBD1	TRBV2	TGTGCCAGCAGTGAATTCATCCCCAGGGGGACAGATACGCAGTATTTT	CASSEFIPRGTDTQYF
TRBJ1-1	NA	NA	TRBV10-3	TGTGCCATCCGGGGGGTGGAGGGGATGAACACTGAAGCTTTCTTT	CAIRGVEGMNTEAFF
TRBJ2-7	NA	NA	TRBV9	TGTGCCAGCAGCGTAAGTAGCGCCAGCTCCTACGAGCAGTACTTC	CASSVSSASSYEQYF
TRBJ2-7	NA	TRBD2	TRBV10-3	TGTGCCATCATCCAAGGGGTGGGACTAGCGGACTACGAGCAGTACTTC	CAIIQGVGLADYEQYF
TRBJ2-1	NA	TRBD2	TRBV5-1	TGCGCCAGCAGCTGGAATAGCGGGAGCTCCTACAATGAGCAGTTCTTC	CASSWNSGSSYNEQFF
TRBJ2-7	NA	NA	TRBV9	TGTGCCAGCAGCGCAAGTACAGGGTTCTCCGAGCAGTACTTC	CASSASTGFSEQYF
TRBJ1-1	NA	TRBD1	TRBV29-1	TGCAGCGTTTTGGACAGGATGAACACTGAAGCTTTCTTT	CSVLDRMNTEAFF
TRBJ1-4	NA	NA	TRBV21-1	TGTGCCAGCAGCAAAGCGCCGTCCAGAAAACTGTTTTTT	CASSKAPSRKLFF
TRBJ2-7	NA	TRBD2	TRBV28	TGTGCCAGCAGTTTCATCCTAGCGGGGTCAACCTACGAGCAGTACTTC	CASSFILAGSTYEQYF
TRBJ1-6	few	TRBD1	TRBV2	TGTGCCAGCAGTCCCGGCCAGGGGGCTTCCCCCCTCCACTTT	CASSPGQGASPLHF
TRBJ2-7	few	TRBD1	TRBV4-1	TGCGCCAGCAGCCTATCCGGGACAGGGCCCTACGAGCAGTACTTC	CASSLSGTGPYEQYF
TRBJ2-7	once	NA	TRBV5-6	TGTGCCAGCAGCTTGTCGGGAACACCTTACTACGAGCAGTACTTC	CASSLSGTPYYEQYF
TRBJ2-7	NA	TRBD2	TRBV7-7	TGTGCTAGCAGCCGGGGACTAGCGGGAACGGACGAGCAGTACTTC	CASSRGLAGTDEQYF
TRBJ1-5	NA	NA	TRBV4-1	TGCGCCAGCAGCCCTAGCCGGCTCAGCAATCAGCCCCAGCATTTT	CASSPSRLSNQPQHF
TRBJ1-4	NA	NA	TRBV4-2	TGTGCCAGTCATGCCTCCGACTCAGATGAAAAACTGTTTTTT	CASHASDSDEKLFF
TRBJ2-5	NA	NA	TRBV4-1	TGCGCCAGCAGCCAAGACCAGTACCAAGAGACCCAGTACTTC	CASSQDQYQETQYF
TRBJ1-2	NA	NA	TRBV9	TGTGCCAGCAGCGTCATAGAGAGGTTTGGCTACACCTTC	CASSVIERFGYTF
TRBJ1-2	NA	NA	TRBV4-2	TGTGCCAGCAGCCAGGACAGTACTAACTATGGCTACACCTTC	CASSQDSTNYGYTF
TRBJ2-7	NA	NA	TRBV28	TGTGCCGTTCAAAAGGGCGGGGGCGGCTGGTACGAGCAGTACTTC	CAVQKGGGGWYEQYF
TRBJ1-1	NA	TRBD1	TRBV11-2	TGTGCCAGCAGCTGGGGGACAGGGAGGGACACTGAAGCTTTCTTT	CASSWGTGRDTEAFF
TRBJ1-4	NA	NA	TRBV30	TGTGCCTGGAGGACACCAGGAAATGAAAAACTGTTTTTT	CAWRTPGNEKLFF